The subject of this entry is one TCR beta chain. These data are taken from a study of blood T cell repertoires in COVID-19. The CDR3 runs 15 residues. J lost 6 bases, V lost 0 bases, and 3 bases had no gene match. Germline assignment: CDR1 MGHRA and CDR2 YSYEKL. Libraries were prepared by immunoSEQ multiplex PCR; TCRdb keeps only in-frame clonotypes and omits some of them. The sample holds roughly 110,000 clones; around 89% are singletons and the top ten take 4.5% to 5%. The sequence was obtained from a man aged 35-49 years with active or convalescent COVID-19. The V gene is TRBV4-1, the J gene TRBJ2-1, with 9 bases aligning to TRBD2. The sample was peripheral blood. The chain's CDR3 is CASSQEGLAFNEQFF. In nucleotides, the CDR3 is TGCGCCAGCAGCCAAGAGGGACTAGCCTTCAATGAGCAGTTCTTC.